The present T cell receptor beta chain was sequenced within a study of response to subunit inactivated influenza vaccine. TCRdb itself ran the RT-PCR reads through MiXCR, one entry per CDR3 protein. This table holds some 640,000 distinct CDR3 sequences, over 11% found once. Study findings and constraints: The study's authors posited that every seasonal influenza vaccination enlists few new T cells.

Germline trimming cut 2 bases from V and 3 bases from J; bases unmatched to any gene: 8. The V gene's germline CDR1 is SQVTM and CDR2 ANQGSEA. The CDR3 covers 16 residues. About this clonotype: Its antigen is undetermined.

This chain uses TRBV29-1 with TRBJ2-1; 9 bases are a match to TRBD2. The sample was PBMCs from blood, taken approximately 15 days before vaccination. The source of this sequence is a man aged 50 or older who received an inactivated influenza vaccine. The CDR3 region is CSVERSAGGHYNEQFF. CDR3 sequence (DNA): TGCAGCGTTGAACGTTCTGCGGGAGGGCACTACAATGAGCAGTTCTTC.